Presented here are 24 T cell receptor beta chains from one specimen sequenced in a study of T cells in tumors and immune-related adverse events. Using immunoSEQ multiplex PCR, the repertoire was profiled, and TCRdb retains in-frame clones only, with some absent. The repertoire holds thousands of clones, less than 70% seen once, with about 5.7% in the top ten. Here the sequenced sample was gut tissue, taken from a patient treated with anti-PD-1 therapy. Receptors originate from a female donor with metastatic renal cell carcinoma.

V gene TRBV12-5 combines with J gene TRBJ2-5; D is possibly TRBD2 (5 bases). From germline, CDR1 is LGHNT and CDR2 FRNRAP. This CDR3 contains 15 residues. The V end was cut by 1 base, the J end by 2 bases, with 11 bases between. The CDR3 spells CASGLGRRAQETQYF. The DNA for the CDR3 is TGTGCTAGTGGTTTGGGTAGGCGGGCGCAAGAGACCCAGTACTTC.

This clone was counted between two and nine times. V usage is TRBV10-1 and J usage is TRBJ2-3; 7 bases are a match to TRBD2. The CDR3 loop spans 15 amino acids. Unmatched junction bases numbered 3, after V lost 3 bases and J lost 0 bases. Germline assignment: CDR1 WNHNN and CDR2 SYGVQD (reference sequence). The CDR3 sequence is CASSEHGGSTDTQYF. The CDR3 bases are TGCGCCAGCAGTGAACACGGGGGGAGCACAGATACGCAGTATTTT.

The chain joins TRBV5-5 to TRBJ1-5, with D tentatively TRBD1 (5 bases). Germline CDR1 is SGHKS and CDR2 is YYEKEE (reference sequence). The ends were cut back, 1 base at V and 9 bases at J, with 11 bases in the middle. CDR3 size: 13 residues. The CDR3 loop is CASSLPGMGPQHF. The DNA of the CDR3 is TGTGCCAGCAGCTTGCCAGGGATGGGGCCCCAGCATTTT.

The chain links TRBV5-8 to TRBJ1-2; TRBD1 aligns across 9 bases. With 1 base clipped from V and 8 bases from J, the junction kept 9 bases outside the gene matches. The germline V gene encodes CDR1 SGHTS and CDR2 YDEGEE. The CDR3 is 15 amino acids. Here the CDR3 DNA reads TGTGCCAGCAGCTTGATGGGACAGGGTTTAAAAGGCTACACCTTC. This sequence encodes CASSLMGQGLKGYTF.

This clone qualifies as medium-sized. V usage is TRBV7-8 and J usage is TRBJ1-5; D gene ambiguous. The germline CDR1 and CDR2 sequences are SGHVS and FQNEAQ. This CDR3 contains 13 residues. The V gene lost 1 base and the J gene lost 4 bases, with 5 bases spanning the gap. The CDR3 protein is CASSLVANQPQHF. The CDR3 nucleotides read TGTGCCAGCAGCTTAGTGGCGAATCAGCCCCAGCATTTT.

This rearrangement joins TRBV7-8 to TRBJ2-7; 10 nucleotides line up with TRBD1. Looked up from germline, CDR1 is SGHVS and CDR2 is FQNEAQ. This CDR3 region has 15 residues. The ends lost 5 bases at V and 4 bases at J; junction bases unmatched: 8. The CDR3 loop reads CASSRQGAMGYEQYF. The CDR3 region has the DNA TGTGCCAGCAGCCGACAGGGGGCGATGGGGTACGAGCAGTACTTC.

This clone was observed a single time. The chain is built from TRBV7-9 and TRBJ2-3; D is unclear. This CDR3 has 12 residues. Germline V gene lookup returns CDR1 SEHNR and CDR2 FQNEAQ (reference sequence). Trimming took 0 bases from V and 10 from J, leaving 8 bases between them. Written as DNA, the CDR3 is TGTGCCAGCAGCTTAGCGGAGTGGGCGCAGTATTTT. Residues: CASSLAEWAQYF. Filled out from reference TRBV7-9 and TRBJ2-3, the complete variable domain reads DTGVSQNPRHKITKRGQNVTFRCDPISEHNRLYWYRQTLGQGPEFLTYFQNEAQLEKSRLLSDRFSAERPKGSFSTLEIQRTEQGDSAMYLCASSLAEWAQYFGPGTRLTVL.

The CDR3 DNA reads TGTGCCAGCAGTAAAACCTCCGGGACAGAATACGAGCAGTACTTC. Its protein is CASSKTSGTEYEQYF. V is TRBV27 and J is TRBJ2-7; 7 bases agree with TRBD1. After removal of 5 bases from V and 4 bases from J, the junction contained 11 bases not matched to a gene. CDR3 length: 15 amino acids. Germline V CDR1 and CDR2: MNHEY, SMNVEV (reference sequence).

V is TRBV15 and J is TRBJ1-2; TRBD1 matches 7 bases. The CDR3 is 14 residues long. The germline CDR1 and CDR2 sequences are LNHNV and YYDKDF (reference sequence). V shed 2 bases, J shed 6 bases, and the junction held 6 bases outside the gene matches. CDR3 nucleotide sequence: TGTGCCACCAGCAGACGACAGGGAAGAAATGGCTACACCTTC. It specifies CATSRRQGRNGYTF.

V is TRBV11-3 and J is TRBJ2-3; TRBD2 aligns across 14 bases. Looked up from germline, CDR1 is SGHNT and CDR2 is YENEEA. The CDR3 runs to 16 residues. Germline trimming cut 5 bases from V and 3 bases from J; bases unmatched to any gene: 4. The DNA for the CDR3 is TGTGCCAGCAGCCACGGGACTAGCGGGAGAACAGATACGCAGTATTTT. Protein: CASSHGTSGRTDTQYF.

V gene TRBV19 combines with J gene TRBJ2-3; 8 bases are a match to TRBD1. Trimming removed 8 bases from V and 2 bases from J; junction bases left unmatched: 3. The germline CDR1 and CDR2 sequences are LNHDA and SQIVND (reference sequence). The CDR3 is 13 residues long. CDR3 protein: CASQQGVTDTQYF. The CDR3 nucleotides read TGTGCCAGTCAACAGGGGGTCACAGATACGCAGTATTTT.

A note on this clone: At the DNA level, this CDR3 is encoded by other sequences in the same sample as well. The gene calls are TRBV27 and TRBJ2-7; no reliable D call. The V end was cut by 4 bases, the J end by 3 bases, with 4 bases between. The CDR3 is made up of 11 amino acids. The germline gives CDR1 MNHEY, CDR2 SMNVEV (reference sequence). The DNA of the CDR3 is TGTGCCAGCAGTTCCGGCTACGAGCAGTACTTC. This encodes CASSSGYEQYF.

This clone was detected a few times. The rearrangement joins TRBV6-1 to TRBJ2-7; 10 bases match TRBD2. CDR3 size: 15 residues. V lost 6 bases to trimming and J lost 1 base; unmatched junction nucleotides: 6. Germline-derived CDR1 and CDR2 are MNHNS and SASEGT. CDR3 in amino acids: CASRGGTSVSYEQYF. The CDR3, as DNA: TGTGCCAGCAGGGGAGGGACTAGCGTATCCTACGAGCAGTACTTC.

The rearrangement links TRBV10-2 to TRBJ2-1; D may be TRBD1 or TRBD2 (6 bases each). Trimming pared 0 bases from V and 4 bases from J, leaving 16 bases between. The CDR3 is 17 amino acids. Germline V gene lookup returns CDR1 WSHSY and CDR2 SAAADI. Here the CDR3 DNA reads TGCGCCAGCAGTGAGTCGGGTGGGGGGCGAGGATACAATGAGCAGTTCTTC. This translates into CASSESGGGRGYNEQFF.

The rearrangement joins TRBV27 to TRBJ1-2; 8 nucleotides agree with TRBD1. Germline V gives CDR1 MNHEY, CDR2 SMNVEV (reference sequence). Trimming removed 4 bases from V and 8 bases from J; junction bases left unmatched: 6. This CDR3 contains 13 residues. Written as DNA, the CDR3 is TGTGCCAGCAGTTACGGACAGGGTAGGGGCTACACCTTC. The encoded protein is CASSYGQGRGYTF.

As to this clone: Its ends do not fully match the called genes, so a read error is possible. The rearrangement links TRBV23-1 to TRBJ1-2; perhaps TRBD1 as D (5 bases). TRBV23-1 is annotated as an ORF whose role is uncertain. The CDR3 loop spans 15 amino acids. The CDR3 is CASSTRPQGLAGHTF. The CDR3 nucleotides read TGCGCCAGCAGTACACGCCCTCAGGGACTTGCTGGCCACACCTTC.

Here the CDR3 reads CASSTSTANTGELFF. CDR3 DNA: TGTGCCAGCAGCACTTCTACCGCGAACACCGGGGAGCTGTTTTTT. The J gene is TRBJ2-2, the V gene TRBV7-2; the D is unclear. The ends were cut back, 5 bases at V and 0 bases at J, with 10 bases in the middle. The CDR3 consists of 15 residues. Germline loops: CDR1 SGHTA, CDR2 FQGNSA.

The V and J genes are TRBV28 and TRBJ1-2, with D unclear. The CDR3 contains 15 residues. The V gene's germline CDR1 is MDHEN and CDR2 SYDVKM. Deletions cut 5 bases from V and 4 bases from J, with 17 bases between. Here the CDR3 reads CASSPLEPLGYGYTF. CDR3 nucleotides: TGTGCCAGCAGTCCCCTCGAGCCCCTGGGCTATGGCTACACCTTC.

This clone has more than one count but fewer than ten. The gene calls are TRBV6-1 and TRBJ1-2; 10 nucleotides line up with TRBD1. The CDR3 has 14 amino acids. Unmatched junction bases numbered 5, after V lost 6 bases and J lost 4 bases. Germline V CDR1 and CDR2: MNHNS, SASEGT. The CDR3 spells CASSETGGTYGYTF. For the CDR3, the DNA is TGTGCCAGCAGCGAGACAGGGGGCACCTATGGCTACACCTTC.

The chain joins TRBV6-5 to TRBJ1-4; tentative D call: TRBD1 (5 bases). Trimming shortened V by 7 bases and J by 4 bases, and 13 bases separated the two germline ends. The germline gives CDR1 MNHEY, CDR2 SVGAGI. This CDR3 is built from 14 residues. CDR3 residues: CASMTRRGNEKLFF. The CDR3 DNA sequence: TGTGCCAGCATGACGAGGAGGGGTAATGAAAAACTGTTTTTT.

This clone was counted only a few times. The chain joins TRBV7-2 to TRBJ1-1; D not certain. Germline V gene lookup returns CDR1 SGHTA and CDR2 FQGNSA. This CDR3 has 14 residues. Trimming took 3 bases from V and 1 from J, leaving 9 bases between them. CDR3 coding DNA: TGTGCCAGCAGCTTTACACAAAAGAACACTGAAGCTTTCTTT. Translated, it gives CASSFTQKNTEAFF.

The chain joins TRBV10-1 to TRBJ2-5; 8 nucleotides line up with TRBD1. The germline CDR1 and CDR2 sequences are WNHNN and SYGVQD (reference sequence). J was trimmed by 2 bases and V by 0 bases; bases with no gene match: 2. The CDR3 sequence is 15 residues long. In nucleotides, the CDR3 is TGCGCCAGCAGTGAGTCAAGGACAGGGCAAGAGACCCAGTACTTC. It encodes CASSESRTGQETQYF.

V and J are TRBV5-5 and TRBJ1-1; D is uncertain. CDR1 and CDR2 from the germline V gene are SGHKS and YYEKEE (reference sequence). The CDR3 runs 12 residues. V was clipped by 0 bases and J by 8 bases, with 8 bases between them. CDR3 sequence: CASSLDYGEAFF. In DNA form, the CDR3 reads TGTGCCAGCAGCTTGGATTACGGAGAAGCTTTCTTT.

The chain couples TRBV5-4 to TRBJ2-3; 8 bases map to TRBD2. After removal of 6 bases from V and 1 base from J, the junction contained 10 bases not matched to a gene. The germline V gene encodes CDR1 SGHNT and CDR2 YYREEE (reference sequence). The CDR3 has 16 amino acids. CDR3 coding DNA: TGTGCCAGCAACCCGGGAGGGAGTATGGGCACAGATACGCAGTATTTT. As protein: CASNPGGSMGTDTQYF.